These T cell receptor beta chains were read from a single sample in a study of blood T cell repertoires in COVID-19. Repertoires were generated with immunoSEQ multiplex PCR, while TCRdb's copy carries only in-frame clones and drops some. The table lists approximately 270,000 clones, around nine tenths of them singletons. Source material: peripheral blood. The source is a man aged 40-50 years with active or convalescent COVID-19. The CDR3 runs from the conserved cysteine through the conserved F or W. The order of the fields is D gene, V gene, J gene, clone size, CDR3 DNA, CDR3 protein. A D gene is named only where the DNA matches it firmly. The size of a clone is reported for some rows only, either as once, few or many, or as a class for expanded clones.

TRBD2,TRBV11-2,TRBJ2-5,NA,TGTGCCAGCAGCTCCGGGACTAGCGGGTCACTCGTGGGAGAGACCCAGTACTTC,CASSSGTSGSLVGETQYF
NA,TRBV11-2,TRBJ2-1,NA,TGTGCCAGCAGCTCGTGGGGGCTCCAGGATGAGCAGTTCTTC,CASSSWGLQDEQFF
TRBD2,TRBV5-1,TRBJ2-7,NA,TGCGCCAGCAGCTTGGTTAGCGGGAGGTACGAGCAGTACTTC,CASSLVSGRYEQYF
TRBD2,TRBV3-1/TRBV3-2,TRBJ2-1,NA,TGTGCCAGCAGCCAACTAGCGGGAGACAATGAGCAGTTCTTC,CASSQLAGDNEQFF
NA,TRBV2,TRBJ2-5,NA,TGTGCCAGCAGAGCAAATGGGGGCGCAGAGACCCAGTACTTC,CASRANGGAETQYF
TRBD2,TRBV9,TRBJ2-3,NA,TGTGCCAGCAGCGTAGATGACGGGAGGAGCGCAGATACGCAGTATTTT,CASSVDDGRSADTQYF
TRBD2,TRBV5-1,TRBJ2-3,NA,TGCGCCAGCAGTCTAGGGACTAGCGGTCTTAGCACAGATACGCAGTATTTT,CASSLGTSGLSTDTQYF
TRBD1,TRBV28,TRBJ1-5,NA,TGTGCCAGCAGTCTAGGGACAGGGTATCAGCCCCAGCATTTT,CASSLGTGYQPQHF
TRBD1,TRBV7-8,TRBJ2-7,NA,TGTGCCAGCAGCTTCCACTCCGGGACAGGGTCAAACGAGCAGTACTTC,CASSFHSGTGSNEQYF
TRBD1,TRBV30,TRBJ2-7,NA,TGTGCCTGGAGTGTAGGGACAGACTACGAGCAGTACTTC,CAWSVGTDYEQYF
TRBD2,TRBV24-1,TRBJ2-1,NA,TGTGCCACCAGTGATGAATCCGGGACTAGCGCCTACAATGAGCAGTTCTTC,CATSDESGTSAYNEQFF
NA,TRBV5-1,TRBJ2-7,NA,TGCGCCAGCAGCCAAGGGGGTAGCGATTACGAGCAGTACTTC,CASSQGGSDYEQYF
TRBD1,TRBV24-1,TRBJ2-2,NA,TGTGCCACAGGGACAGCTGGGGCCGGGGAGCTGTTTTTT,CATGTAGAGELFF
NA,TRBV5-6,TRBJ1-2,NA,TGTGCCAGCAGCTTGGGAGATGGAACAGGGTCCTATGGCTACACCTTC,CASSLGDGTGSYGYTF
NA,TRBV6-1,TRBJ2-2,NA,TGTGCCAGCAGTGAAAGGGAGCGCACCGGGGAGCTGTTTTTT,CASSERERTGELFF
NA,TRBV3-1/TRBV3-2,TRBJ2-5,NA,TGTGCCAGCAGCCAAGACGGGGGATGGGAGACCCAGTACTTC,CASSQDGGWETQYF
TRBD2,TRBV5-1,TRBJ2-1,NA,TGCGCCAGCAGCTTGGTGCTAGCGGGAGCTCTTGGGGAGCAGTTCTTC,CASSLVLAGALGEQFF
TRBD1,TRBV23-1,TRBJ1-1,few,TGCGCCAGCACCAAGAGAAGGACAGGGATAAGAGGGGGGAGAACTGAAGCTTTCTTT,CASTKRRTGIRGGRTEAFF
NA,TRBV6-5,TRBJ1-5,once,TGTGCCAGCAGCCTGCGGGGGGCCATCAATCAGCCCCAGCATTTT,CASSLRGAINQPQHF
NA,TRBV5-4,TRBJ2-2,NA,TGTGCCAGCAGCTTGGCTCTCGGGAACACCGGGGAGCTGTTTTTT,CASSLALGNTGELFF
NA,TRBV2,TRBJ2-7,NA,TGTGCCAGCAGGAGACAGGACTACGAGCAGTACTTC,CASRRQDYEQYF
TRBD1,TRBV5-1,TRBJ1-1,NA,TGCGCCAGCAGCTCCACAGGGGGAGCTTTCTTT,CASSSTGGAFF
NA,TRBV4-1,TRBJ2-3,NA,TGCGCCAGCAGCCAAGATTCCGTACTAGGCACCACAGATACGCAGTATTTT,CASSQDSVLGTTDTQYF
NA,TRBV5-1,TRBJ2-7,NA,TGCGCCAGCAGCTTGGATGGACAGACGGAAGAAGAGCAGTACTTC,CASSLDGQTEEEQYF
NA,TRBV28,TRBJ2-3,NA,TGTGCCATTCGGGGGGCCCAGGACACAGATACGCAGTATTTT,CAIRGAQDTDTQYF